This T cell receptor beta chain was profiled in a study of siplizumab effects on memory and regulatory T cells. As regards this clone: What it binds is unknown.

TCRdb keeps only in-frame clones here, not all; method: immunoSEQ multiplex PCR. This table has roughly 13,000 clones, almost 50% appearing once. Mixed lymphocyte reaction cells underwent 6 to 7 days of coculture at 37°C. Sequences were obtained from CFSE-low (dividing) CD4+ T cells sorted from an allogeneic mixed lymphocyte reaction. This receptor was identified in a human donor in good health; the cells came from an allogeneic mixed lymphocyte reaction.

Written as DNA, the CDR3 is TGTGCCAGCATCCGGGGTGATGGCAATGAGCAGTTCTTC. Protein product: CASIRGDGNEQFF. The rearrangement uses TRBV28 and TRBJ2-1, with D possibly being TRBD2 (5 bases). V lost 7 bases, J lost 6 bases, and 13 bases lay in between. The CDR3 sequence is 13 residues long. Germline-derived CDR1 and CDR2 are MDHEN and SYDVKM.